The text below deals with one T cell receptor (beta chain). The data were obtained in a study of cytomegalovirus exposure and HLA in healthy donors. Primers included in the PCR were 60 Vbeta and 13 Jbeta primers. Measured with immunoSEQ multiplex PCR; TCRdb has only the in-frame clones, and not every one. The sample contains more than 90,000 clones, around 81% of which appear only once. V dropped 6 bases and J dropped 1 base, with 15 bases sitting between them. From germline, CDR1 is GTSNPN and CDR2 SVGIG (reference sequence). This CDR3 spans 14 amino acids. The clonotype was recovered from a woman aged 70-85 years in good health and CMV-seropositive. The V call is TRBV30, the J call TRBJ1-1; D possibly corresponds to TRBD1 (5 bases). The sample was PBMCs. CDR3 in DNA: TGTGCCTGTAACCAACGCGGGACGAACACTGAAGCTTTCTTT. This encodes CACNQRGTNTEAFF.